The sequence of this T cell receptor (beta chain) was determined in a study of T cell responses to AZD1222 COVID-19 vaccine. Study results and limitations: Donors in the cohort were predominantly white British and more often female, and clonal diversity was possibly underestimated.

This CDR3 has 16 amino acids. V lost 7 bases and J 1 base, leaving 15 bases between the germline ends. Germline V gene sequence: CDR1 SGHRS, CDR2 YFSETQ. With respect to this clone: The antigen remains unidentified.

Data came from immunoSEQ multiplex PCR; TCRdb stores just in-frame clones and leaves some out. The table shows some 170,000 clones, with approximately 90% occurring only once. The TCR sequence derives from an adult in good health. The sequenced sample was peripheral blood, obtained on day 0 of AZD1222 vaccination. The V and J genes are TRBV5-1 and TRBJ2-6; D is possibly TRBD1 or TRBD2 (5 bases each). CDR3 loop: CASYPGRTSGANVLTF. Here the CDR3 DNA reads TGCGCCAGCTATCCGGGACGTACTTCTGGGGCCAACGTCCTGACTTTC.